This T cell receptor (beta chain) emerged from a study of blood T cells in healthy people across ages. Background on the study: Capturing about one barcoded beta molecule per two T cells was achieved by template switching.

Per the germline V gene, CDR1 is SGHTA and CDR2 is FQGNSA. V lost 6 bases, J lost 2 bases, and 14 bases lay in between. The length of the CDR3 is 14 residues. As concerns this clonotype: Antigen unknown.

Study findings and constraints: Older individuals had lower TCR beta diversity per million T cells (the decline was roughly linear).

Together with a sample-barcoded 5' primer, a J-beta primer mix was included in a second PCR lasting roughly 6 to 12 cycles. MiXCR, applied by TCRdb to the 5' RACE reads, yields one record per CDR3 protein. The data show 600,000 or so distinct CDR3 sequences, around 48% seen once. The source material was blood. The V gene is TRBV7-2, the J gene TRBJ2-7, with D unresolved. The clonotype was recovered from a man of 80 years or more in good health. The CDR3 DNA follows: TGTGCCAGCAGACCAGACGCAGTAACCTACGAGCAGTACTTC. It yields the protein CASRPDAVTYEQYF.